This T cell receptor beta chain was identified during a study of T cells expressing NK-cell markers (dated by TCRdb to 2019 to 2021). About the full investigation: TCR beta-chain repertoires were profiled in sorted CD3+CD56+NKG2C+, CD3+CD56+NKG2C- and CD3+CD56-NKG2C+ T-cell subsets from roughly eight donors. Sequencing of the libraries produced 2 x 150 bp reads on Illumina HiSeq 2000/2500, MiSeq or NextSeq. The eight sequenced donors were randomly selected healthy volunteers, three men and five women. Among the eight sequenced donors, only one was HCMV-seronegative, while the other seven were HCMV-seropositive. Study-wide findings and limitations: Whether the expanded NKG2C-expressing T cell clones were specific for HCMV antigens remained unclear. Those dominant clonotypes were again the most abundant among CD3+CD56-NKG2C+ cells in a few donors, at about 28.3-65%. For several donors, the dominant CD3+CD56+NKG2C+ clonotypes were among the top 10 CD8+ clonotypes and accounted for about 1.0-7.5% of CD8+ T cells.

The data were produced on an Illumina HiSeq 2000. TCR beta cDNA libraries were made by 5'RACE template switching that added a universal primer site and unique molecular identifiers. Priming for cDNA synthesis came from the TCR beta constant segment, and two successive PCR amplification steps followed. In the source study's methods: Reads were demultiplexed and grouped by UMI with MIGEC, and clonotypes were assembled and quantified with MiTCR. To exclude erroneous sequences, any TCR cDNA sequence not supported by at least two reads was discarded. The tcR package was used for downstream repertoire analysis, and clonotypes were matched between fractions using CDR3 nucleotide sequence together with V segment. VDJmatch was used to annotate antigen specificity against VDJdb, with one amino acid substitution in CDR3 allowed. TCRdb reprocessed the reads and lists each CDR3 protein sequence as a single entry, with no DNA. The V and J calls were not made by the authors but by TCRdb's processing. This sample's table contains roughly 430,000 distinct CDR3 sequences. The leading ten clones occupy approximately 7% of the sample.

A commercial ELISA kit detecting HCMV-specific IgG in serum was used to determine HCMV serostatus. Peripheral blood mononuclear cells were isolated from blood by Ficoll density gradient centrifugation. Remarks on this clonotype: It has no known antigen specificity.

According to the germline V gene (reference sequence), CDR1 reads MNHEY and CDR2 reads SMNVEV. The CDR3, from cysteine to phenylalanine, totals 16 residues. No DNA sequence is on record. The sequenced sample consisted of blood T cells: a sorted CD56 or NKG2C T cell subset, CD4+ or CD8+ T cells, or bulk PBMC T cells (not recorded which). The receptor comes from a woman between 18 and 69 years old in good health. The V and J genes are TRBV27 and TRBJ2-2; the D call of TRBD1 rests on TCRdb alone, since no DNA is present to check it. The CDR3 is CASSLAGQGGTGELFF.